What follows are 2 T cell receptor beta chains derived from one specimen sequenced in a study of shared clonotypes between healthy human individuals. The data were produced by immunoSEQ multiplex PCR, yet TCRdb's version contains in-frame clones alone and is incomplete. This table holds about 1.1 million clones, around three quarters found once. Sequenced: memory CD4+ T cells from PBMCs. The subset here: CD45RA-negative fraction. Every receptor here comes from a man between 18 and 35 years old in good health. Some clones in this sample may be carry-over from other donors' samples.

CDR3 protein: CAIRPRETQYF. The CDR3 DNA reads as TGTGCCATCAGGCCCAGAGAGACCCAGTACTTC. This chain connects TRBV10-3 to TRBJ2-5; D call uncertain. Germline CDR1 and CDR2: ENHRY and SYGVKD. V was clipped by 6 bases and J by 4 bases, with 6 bases between them. CDR3 length equals 11 residues.

The genes are TRBV30 and TRBJ1-2, with D unresolved. CDR1 and CDR2 from the germline V gene are GTSNPN and SVGIG (reference sequence). The V end lost 8 bases, the J end lost 4 bases, and 14 bases lay between the germline ends. CDR3 size: 12 residues. The CDR3 protein is CAGTPSFYGYTF. DNA of the CDR3: TGTGCCGGCACACCTTCCTTCTATGGCTACACCTTC.